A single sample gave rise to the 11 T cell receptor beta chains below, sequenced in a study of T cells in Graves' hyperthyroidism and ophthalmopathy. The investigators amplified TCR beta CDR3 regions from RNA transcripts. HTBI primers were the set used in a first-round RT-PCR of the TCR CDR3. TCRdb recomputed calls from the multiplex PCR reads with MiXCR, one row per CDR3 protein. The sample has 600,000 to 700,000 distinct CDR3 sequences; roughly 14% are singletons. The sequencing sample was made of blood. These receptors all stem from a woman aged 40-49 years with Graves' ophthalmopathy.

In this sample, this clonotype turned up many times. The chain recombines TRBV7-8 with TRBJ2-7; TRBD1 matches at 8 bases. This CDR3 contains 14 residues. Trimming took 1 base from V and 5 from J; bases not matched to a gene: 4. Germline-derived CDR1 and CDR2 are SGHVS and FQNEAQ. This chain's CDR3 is CASSLVQGAHEQYF. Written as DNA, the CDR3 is TGTGCCAGCAGCTTAGTCCAGGGGGCGCACGAGCAGTACTTC.

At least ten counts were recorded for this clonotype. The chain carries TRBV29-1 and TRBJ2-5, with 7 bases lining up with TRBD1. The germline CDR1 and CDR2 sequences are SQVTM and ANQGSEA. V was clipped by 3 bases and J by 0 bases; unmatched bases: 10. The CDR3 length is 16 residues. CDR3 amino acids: CSVDRLTGANQETQYF. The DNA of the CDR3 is TGCAGCGTTGACCGCCTAACAGGGGCCAACCAAGAGACCCAGTACTTC.

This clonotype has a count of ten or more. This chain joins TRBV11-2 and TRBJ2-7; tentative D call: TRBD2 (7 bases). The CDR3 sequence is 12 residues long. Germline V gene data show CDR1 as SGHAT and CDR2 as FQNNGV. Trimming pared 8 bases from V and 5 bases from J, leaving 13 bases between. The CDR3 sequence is CASGRGGDEQYF. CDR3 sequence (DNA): TGTGCCAGCGGGAGGGGGGGAGACGAGCAGTACTTC. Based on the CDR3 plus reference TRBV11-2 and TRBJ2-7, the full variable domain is EAGVAQSPRYKIIEKRQSVAFWCNPISGHATLYWYQQILGQGPKLLIQFQNNGVVDDSQLPKDRFSAERLKGVDSTLKIQPAKLEDSAVYLCASGRGGDEQYFGPGTRLTVT.

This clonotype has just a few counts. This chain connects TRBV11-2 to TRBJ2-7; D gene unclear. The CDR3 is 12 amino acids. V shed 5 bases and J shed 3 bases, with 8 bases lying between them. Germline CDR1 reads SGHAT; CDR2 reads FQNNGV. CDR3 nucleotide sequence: TGTGCCAGCAGCGAGATGTTCTACGAGCAGTACTTC. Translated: CASSEMFYEQYF.

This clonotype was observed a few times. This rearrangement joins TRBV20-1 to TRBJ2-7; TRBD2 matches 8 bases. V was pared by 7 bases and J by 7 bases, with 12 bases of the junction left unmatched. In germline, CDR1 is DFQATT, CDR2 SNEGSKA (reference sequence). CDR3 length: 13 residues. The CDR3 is CSGLAGYRGEQYF. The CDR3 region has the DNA TGCAGTGGTTTAGCGGGATATCGGGGAGAGCAGTACTTC.

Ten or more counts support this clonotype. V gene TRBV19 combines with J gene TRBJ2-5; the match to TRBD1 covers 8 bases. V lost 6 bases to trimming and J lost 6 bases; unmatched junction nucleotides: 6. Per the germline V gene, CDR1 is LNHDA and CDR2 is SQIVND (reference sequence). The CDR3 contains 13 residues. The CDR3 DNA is TGTGCCAGTAGCAATACAGGGGGAAAGACCCAGTACTTC. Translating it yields CASSNTGGKTQYF.

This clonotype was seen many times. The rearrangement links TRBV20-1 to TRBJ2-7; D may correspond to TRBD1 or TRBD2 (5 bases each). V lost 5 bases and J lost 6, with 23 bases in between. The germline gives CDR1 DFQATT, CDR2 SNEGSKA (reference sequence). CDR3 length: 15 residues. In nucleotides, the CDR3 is TGCAGTGCTGCCCACAAAGTCAGGGAGTTTGGCGAGCAGTACTTC. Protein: CSAAHKVREFGEQYF.

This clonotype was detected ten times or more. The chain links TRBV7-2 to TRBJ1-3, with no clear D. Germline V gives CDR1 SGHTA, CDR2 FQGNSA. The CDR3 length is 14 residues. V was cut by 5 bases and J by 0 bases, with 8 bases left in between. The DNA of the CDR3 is TGTGCCAGCAGCGCTAACCCCTCTGGAAACACCATATATTTT. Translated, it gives CASSANPSGNTIYF.

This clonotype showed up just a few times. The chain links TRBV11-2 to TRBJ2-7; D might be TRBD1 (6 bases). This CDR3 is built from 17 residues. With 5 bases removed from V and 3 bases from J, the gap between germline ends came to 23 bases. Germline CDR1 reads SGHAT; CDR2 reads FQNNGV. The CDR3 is CASSPEVGRTGYYEQYF. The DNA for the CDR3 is TGTGCCAGCAGCCCCGAAGTTGGCCGAACAGGGTACTACGAGCAGTACTTC.

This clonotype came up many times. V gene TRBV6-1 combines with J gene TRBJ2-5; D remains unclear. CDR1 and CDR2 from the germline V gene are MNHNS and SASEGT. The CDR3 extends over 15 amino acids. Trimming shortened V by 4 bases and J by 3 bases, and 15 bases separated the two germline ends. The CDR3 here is CASSAVITEEETQYF. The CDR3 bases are TGTGCCAGCAGTGCCGTAATCACCGAGGAAGAGACCCAGTACTTC.

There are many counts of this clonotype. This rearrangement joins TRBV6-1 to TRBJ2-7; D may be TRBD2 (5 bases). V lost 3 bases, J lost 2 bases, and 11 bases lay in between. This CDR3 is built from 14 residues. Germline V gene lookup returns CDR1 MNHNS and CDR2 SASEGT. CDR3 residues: CASSDGLLAYEQYF. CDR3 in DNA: TGTGCCAGCAGTGACGGACTCCTGGCCTACGAGCAGTACTTC.